Listed here are 26 T cell receptor beta chains from one sample, sequenced in a study of blood T cell repertoires in COVID-19. The data were produced by immunoSEQ multiplex PCR, yet TCRdb's version contains in-frame clones alone and is incomplete. The sample has hundreds of thousands of clones, just under 90% seen once; the top ten hold 11%. What was sequenced was peripheral blood. The receptor source for this set is a young woman with COVID-19, enrolled during active disease.

The chain is built from TRBV7-6 and TRBJ1-3; D may be TRBD1 (5 bases). Per germline, CDR1 SGHVS and CDR2 FNYEAQ. This CDR3 contains 16 residues. The ends were cut back, 3 bases at V and 2 bases at J, with 14 bases in the middle. The CDR3 DNA reads as TGTGCCAGCAGCTTCGGGGACTCTACCGCTGGAAACACCATATATTTT. This codes for CASSFGDSTAGNTIYF. Full variable domain (missing parts from reference TRBV7-6 and TRBJ1-3): GAGVSQSPRYKVTKRGQDVALRCDPISGHVSLYWYRQALGQGPEFLTYFNYEAQQDKSGLPNDRFSAERPEGSISTLTIQRTEQRDSAMYRCASSFGDSTAGNTIYFGEGSWLTVV.

The chain combines TRBV6-5 with TRBJ2-1; 13 nucleotides agree with TRBD2. CDR1 is MNHEY and CDR2 is SVGAGI in the germline V gene. The CDR3 contains 15 residues. Unmatched junction bases numbered 6, after V lost 6 bases and J lost 7 bases. The CDR3 bases are TGTGCCAGCAGGACACTAGCGGGGGGGCCTAATGAGCAGTTCTTC. Protein: CASRTLAGGPNEQFF.

In nucleotides, the CDR3 is TGTGCCAGCAGTTACTCGGGACAGATTTACGAGCAGTACTTC. Amino acid sequence: CASSYSGQIYEQYF. J is TRBJ2-7 and V is TRBV6-6; 7 nucleotides agree with TRBD1. The V and J ends lost 0 bases and 4 bases, in that order; junction bases with no gene match: 3. The CDR3 sequence is 14 residues long. Germline V gives CDR1 MNHNY, CDR2 SVGAGI (reference sequence).

This rearrangement joins TRBV2 to TRBJ1-4; TRBD1 matches 9 bases. V was pared by 6 bases and J by 8 bases, with 7 bases of the junction left unmatched. This CDR3 is 14 amino acids long. In germline, CDR1 is SNHLY, CDR2 FYNNEI. DNA for the CDR3: TGTGCCAGCAGCACGGGACAGGGAGACGAAAAACTGTTTTTT. It is translated as CASSTGQGDEKLFF. Based on the CDR3 plus reference TRBV2 and TRBJ1-4, the full variable domain is EPEVTQTPSHQVTQMGQEVILRCVPISNHLYFYWYRQILGQKVEFLVSFYNNEISEKSEIFDDQFSVERPDGSNFTLKIRSTKLEDSAMYFCASSTGQGDEKLFFGSGTQLSVL.

This clone was seen a few times. The chain couples TRBV19 to TRBJ1-2; D is ambiguous. Germline V CDR1 and CDR2: LNHDA, SQIVND (reference sequence). V lost 5 bases and J lost 5, with 15 bases in between. CDR3 length equals 14 residues. The CDR3 sequence: CASSVRGLHYGYTF. The CDR3 coding sequence is TGTGCCAGTAGTGTGAGAGGGCTTCATTATGGCTACACCTTC.

The sample holds a few counts of this clone. This sequence joins TRBV9 and TRBJ2-1; 8 bases are a match to TRBD2. CDR3 length equals 18 residues. Germline CDR1 is SGDLS and CDR2 is YYNGEE. V was clipped by 0 bases and J by 0 bases; unmatched bases: 8. This CDR3 reads CASSVGYGSGSSYNEQFF. Here the CDR3 DNA reads TGTGCCAGCAGCGTAGGGTATGGGAGCGGGAGCTCCTACAATGAGCAGTTCTTC.

The chain links TRBV19 to TRBJ1-2, with D perhaps TRBD1 (6 bases). The CDR3 sequence is 16 residues long. Per the germline V gene, CDR1 is LNHDA and CDR2 is SQIVND (reference sequence). The germline V and J ends were trimmed by 4 bases and 4 bases, with 19 bases remaining between them. The DNA for the CDR3 is TGTGCCAGTAGTAACAAGAAGACAGGCGGGTCCTATGGCTACACCTTC. The encoded protein is CASSNKKTGGSYGYTF.

The chain uses TRBV11-2 and TRBJ2-1, with 7 bases identical to TRBD2. The CDR3 totals 15 residues. V shed 4 bases and J 8 bases; nucleotides not matched to a gene: 11. The germline V gene encodes CDR1 SGHAT and CDR2 FQNNGV. Written as DNA, the CDR3 is TGTGCCAGCAGCTCCCTGGGGCTAGCGGCCGATGAGCAGTTCTTC. This translates into CASSSLGLAADEQFF.

J is TRBJ2-1 and V is TRBV6-1; 7 bases are a match to TRBD2. There are 14 residues in the CDR3. The V segment lost 2 bases and the J segment 5 bases; nucleotides outside the gene matches: 3. Per the germline V gene, CDR1 is MNHNS and CDR2 is SASEGT. CDR3 loop: CASSEPGGNNEQFF. CDR3 nucleotide sequence: TGTGCCAGCAGTGAACCGGGGGGTAACAATGAGCAGTTCTTC.

The chain combines TRBV9 with TRBJ1-6; D unresolved. Trimming took 4 bases from V and 6 from J, leaving 14 bases between them. The CDR3 contains 15 residues. The germline V gene encodes CDR1 SGDLS and CDR2 YYNGEE. CDR3 bases: TGTGCCAGCAGCCCCCGACAAACAAGTAATTCACCCCTCCACTTT. Translating gives CASSPRQTSNSPLHF.

This chain connects TRBV29-1 to TRBJ1-1, with unresolved D. The CDR3 is made up of 11 amino acids. Germline-derived CDR1 and CDR2 are SQVTM and ANQGSEA. V lost 4 bases to trimming and J lost 0 bases, with 3 bases between them. Written as DNA, the CDR3 is TGCAGCGTTGTAGTGAACACTGAAGCTTTCTTT. It encodes CSVVVNTEAFF.

The CDR3 nucleotides read TGTGCCAGCAGCCTTACCGGGACAGGGTTTCATGGGCCATCCTACGAGCAGTACTTC. Its translation: CASSLTGTGFHGPSYEQYF. V is TRBV7-7 and J is TRBJ2-7, with 9 bases lining up with TRBD1. Germline lookup yields CDR1 SSHAT and CDR2 FNYEAQ (reference sequence). J was trimmed by 1 base and V by 5 bases; bases with no gene match: 18. The CDR3 has 19 residues. The whole variable domain, remainder taken from reference TRBV7-7 and TRBJ2-7, is GAGVSQSPRYKVTKRGQDVTLRCDPISSHATLYWYQQALGQGPEFLTYFNYEAQPDKSGLPSDRFSAERPEGSISTLTIQRTEQRDSAMYRCASSLTGTGFHGPSYEQYFGPGTRLTVT.

To note about this clone: One junction end disagrees with the germline gene, perhaps due to a read error. The genes are TRBV2 and TRBJ2-2, with D possibly TRBD2 on 5 matching bases. The length of the CDR3 is 12 residues. Germline CDR1 is SNHLY and CDR2 is FYNNEI. CDR3 in DNA: TGTGCCAGCGCGGGCGACACCGGGGAGCTGCTTTTT. It encodes CASAGDTGELLF.

This clone has more than one count but fewer than ten. This rearrangement joins TRBV3-1 (or the pseudogene TRBV3-2) to TRBJ2-7; possible D gene TRBD1, 6 bases. This CDR3 spans 16 amino acids. V lost 4 bases, J lost 4 bases, and 20 bases lay in between. Germline V CDR1 and CDR2: LGHDT, YNNKEL (reference sequence). CDR3 sequence: CASSPGFPGEAYEQYF. CDR3 coding DNA: TGTGCCAGCAGCCCTGGTTTCCCAGGGGAAGCGTACGAGCAGTACTTC.

The genes are TRBV7-9 and TRBJ2-7; D perhaps matches TRBD2 (6 bases). The CDR3 is made up of 14 amino acids. Trimming stripped 5 bases from V and 5 bases from J, with 16 bases between. CDR1 and CDR2 (germline): SEHNR, FQNEAQ (reference sequence). For the CDR3, the DNA is TGTGCCAGCAGCCAGCCGTGGGGAGGCAACGAGCAGTACTTC. Its translation: CASSQPWGGNEQYF.

The chain joins TRBV5-1 to TRBJ1-5, with TRBD1 matching over 7 bases. Germline V CDR1 and CDR2: SGHRS, YFSETQ. The CDR3 is 13 residues long. Trimming removed 2 bases from V and 5 bases from J; junction bases left unmatched: 1. CDR3 nucleotide sequence: TGCGCCAGCAGCTTTCAGGGGGATCAGCCCCAGCATTTT. It encodes CASSFQGDQPQHF.

The chain is built from TRBV3-1 (or the pseudogene TRBV3-2) and TRBJ1-2, with D possibly TRBD1 on 5 matching bases. CDR3 size: 15 residues. Germline CDR1 LGHDT, CDR2 YNNKEL (reference sequence). V lost 5 bases, J lost 6 bases, and 19 bases lay in between. In DNA form, the CDR3 reads TGTGCCAGCAGCTTCCATGGGGGGTTGGTGGATGGCTACACCTTC. It specifies CASSFHGGLVDGYTF.

This chain uses TRBV19 with TRBJ2-7; 7 bases line up with TRBD1. J gave up 6 bases and V 5 bases, and 7 bases lay outside the gene matches. The CDR3 is 13 residues long. Germline CDR1 LNHDA, CDR2 SQIVND (reference sequence). The CDR3 nucleotides read TGTGCCAGTAGTTTCGGGACAGAACTCGAGCAGTACTTC. As protein: CASSFGTELEQYF. Supplemented by reference TRBV19 and TRBJ2-7, the full variable domain reads DGGITQSPKYLFRKEGQNVTLSCEQNLNHDAMYWYRQDPGQGLRLIYYSQIVNDFQKGDIAEGYSVSREKKESFPLTVTSAQKNPTAFYLCASSFGTELEQYFGPGTRLTVT.

The V and J genes are TRBV5-4 and TRBJ2-1; 15 positions agree with TRBD2. V shed 4 bases and J 5 bases; nucleotides not matched to a gene: 7. This CDR3 region has 17 residues. Per germline, CDR1 SGHNT and CDR2 YYREEE (reference sequence). The CDR3 bases are TGTGCCAGCAGCCCCGGACTAGCGGGGGGGCAGAACAATGAGCAGTTCTTC. This sequence encodes CASSPGLAGGQNNEQFF.

J is TRBJ2-5 and V is TRBV10-3, with D possibly TRBD1 on 5 matching bases. V was trimmed by 4 bases and J by 7 bases, leaving 13 bases between them. The CDR3 spans 13 residues. Germline CDR1 and CDR2: ENHRY and SYGVKD. The CDR3 DNA is TGTGCCATCAGTGCGGACACTCATGGGACCCAGTACTTC. Translating gives CAISADTHGTQYF.

The CDR3 sequence: CASSPASSYNEQFF. The CDR3, as DNA: TGCGCCAGCAGTCCCGCCAGCTCCTACAATGAGCAGTTCTTC. The chain couples TRBV10-1 to TRBJ2-1; D not certain. V shed 5 bases and J shed 0 bases, with 8 bases lying between them. CDR3 length: 14 amino acids. CDR1 is WNHNN and CDR2 is SYGVQD in the germline V gene (reference sequence).

CDR3 loop: CASSDRVDSGNTIYF. CDR3 DNA: TGTGCCAGCAGTGACAGGGTGGATTCTGGAAACACCATATATTTT. This chain connects TRBV6-1 to TRBJ1-3; a possible D gene is TRBD1 (5 bases). Trimming took 3 bases from V and 1 from J, leaving 10 bases between them. Germline CDR1 reads MNHNS; CDR2 reads SASEGT. The CDR3 spans 15 residues.

The chain links TRBV4-1 to TRBJ1-1, with D tentatively TRBD1 (5 bases). From germline, CDR1 is MGHRA and CDR2 YSYEKL. The length of the CDR3 is 15 residues. Trimming pared 1 base from V and 0 bases from J, leaving 9 bases between. The CDR3: CASSQGLGVNTEAFF. The CDR3 DNA reads as TGCGCCAGCAGCCAAGGTCTAGGGGTGAACACTGAAGCTTTCTTT.

The V call is TRBV27, the J call TRBJ1-1; 10 bases align to TRBD1. The V segment lost 3 bases and the J segment 4 bases; nucleotides outside the gene matches: 2. Germline V gives CDR1 MNHEY, CDR2 SMNVEV (reference sequence). The length of the CDR3 is 14 residues. Written as DNA, the CDR3 is TGTGCCAGCAGTTTGGGACAGGGGTTCACTGAAGCTTTCTTT. It is translated as CASSLGQGFTEAFF.

The gene calls are TRBV7-6 and TRBJ2-7, with 7 bases lining up with TRBD2. Germline V lookup: CDR1 SGHVS, CDR2 FNYEAQ. Trimming cost V 1 base and J 3 bases; bases outside gene matches: 6. CDR3 size: 15 residues. The CDR3 loop reads CASSLGPGGDYEQYF. Written as DNA, the CDR3 is TGTGCCAGCAGCTTAGGGCCGGGGGGAGACTACGAGCAGTACTTC.

V and J are TRBV7-9 and TRBJ1-5; 12 nucleotides align to TRBD1. The trim removed 5 bases at V and 9 bases at J, leaving 5 bases unmatched. The CDR3 extends over 14 amino acids. CDR1 SEHNR and CDR2 FQNEAQ come from the germline V gene (reference sequence). This CDR3 is CASSPGTGGRPQHF. Here the CDR3 DNA reads TGTGCCAGCAGCCCCGGGACAGGGGGCCGGCCCCAGCATTTT.